This entry features one T cell receptor (beta chain) sequence. Its antigen is not identified. Trimming pared 6 bases from V and 2 bases from J, leaving 10 bases between. CDR1 and CDR2 (germline): KGHSH, LQKENI. The CDR3 loop spans 14 amino acids. This sample stems from a study of shared clonotypes between healthy human individuals. The repertoire was sequenced with immunoSEQ multiplex PCR; TCRdb's copy has only in-frame clones and lacks some. Here the sample spans approximately 180,000 clones, roughly 93% being singletons. Study-wide results and caveats: Naive subsets tended to show greater estimated richness than memory subsets.

Specimen: naive CD4+ T cells sorted from blood. Subset described: CD45RA+ positively selected. The source is a woman under 40 in good health. The rearrangement links TRBV18 to TRBJ2-2, with no clear D. The CDR3 loop reads CASSPGQNTGELFF. The CDR3 coding sequence is TGTGCCAGCTCCCCGGGCCAAAACACCGGGGAGCTGTTTTTT.